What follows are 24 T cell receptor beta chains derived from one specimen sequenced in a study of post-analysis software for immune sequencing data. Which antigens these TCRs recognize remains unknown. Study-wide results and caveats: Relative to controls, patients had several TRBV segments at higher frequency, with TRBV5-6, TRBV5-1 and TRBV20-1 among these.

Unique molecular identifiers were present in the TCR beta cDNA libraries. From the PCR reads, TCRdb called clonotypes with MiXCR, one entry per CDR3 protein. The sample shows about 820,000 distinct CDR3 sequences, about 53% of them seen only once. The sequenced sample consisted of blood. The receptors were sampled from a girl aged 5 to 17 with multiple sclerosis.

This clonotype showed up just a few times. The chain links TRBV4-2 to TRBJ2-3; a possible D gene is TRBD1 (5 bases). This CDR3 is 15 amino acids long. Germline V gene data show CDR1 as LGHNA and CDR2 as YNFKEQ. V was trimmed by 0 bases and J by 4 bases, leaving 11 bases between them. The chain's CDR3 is CASSQDYQGADTQYF. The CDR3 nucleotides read TGTGCCAGCAGCCAAGATTACCAGGGCGCAGATACGCAGTATTTT.

CDR3 amino acids: CASSLSRTPEGTDTQYF. The CDR3 DNA follows: TGTGCCAGCAGCCTATCCCGGACCCCCGAAGGCACAGATACGCAGTATTTT. The chain combines TRBV5-6 with TRBJ2-3; unclear D gene. V gave up 4 bases and J gave up 1 base, with 19 bases separating them. In germline, CDR1 is SGHDT, CDR2 YYEEEE. CDR3 length: 17 amino acids.

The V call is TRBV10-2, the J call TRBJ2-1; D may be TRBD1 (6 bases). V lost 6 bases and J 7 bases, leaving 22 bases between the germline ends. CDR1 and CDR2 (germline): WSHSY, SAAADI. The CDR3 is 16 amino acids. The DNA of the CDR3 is TGCGCCAGCAGGGGGGCCATCGTATGGCCTAGGAATGAGCAGTTCTTC. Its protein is CASRGAIVWPRNEQFF.

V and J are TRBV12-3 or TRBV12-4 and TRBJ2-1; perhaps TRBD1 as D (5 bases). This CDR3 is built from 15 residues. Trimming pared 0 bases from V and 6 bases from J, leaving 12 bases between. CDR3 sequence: CASSLAVAGLNEQFF. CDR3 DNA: TGTGCCAGCAGTTTAGCGGTAGCAGGGCTCAATGAGCAGTTCTTC.

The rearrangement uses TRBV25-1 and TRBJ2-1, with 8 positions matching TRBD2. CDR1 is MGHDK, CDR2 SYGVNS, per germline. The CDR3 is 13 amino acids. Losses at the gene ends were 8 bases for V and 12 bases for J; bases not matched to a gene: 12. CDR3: CASGGVAGRSQFF. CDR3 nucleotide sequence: TGTGCCAGCGGGGGGGTAGCGGGGCGTTCGCAGTTCTTC.

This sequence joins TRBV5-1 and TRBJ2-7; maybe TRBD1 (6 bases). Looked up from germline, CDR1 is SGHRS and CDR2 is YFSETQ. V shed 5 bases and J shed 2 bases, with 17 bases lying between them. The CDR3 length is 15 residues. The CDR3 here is CASSYRKTGPYEQYF. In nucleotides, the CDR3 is TGCGCCAGCAGTTATAGAAAAACAGGGCCCTACGAGCAGTACTTC.

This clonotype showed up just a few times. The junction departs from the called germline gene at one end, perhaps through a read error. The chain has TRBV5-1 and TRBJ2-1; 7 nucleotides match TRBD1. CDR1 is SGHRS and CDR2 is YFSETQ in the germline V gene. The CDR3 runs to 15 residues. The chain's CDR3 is CASSRGQSSYNEQFF. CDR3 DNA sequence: TGTGCCAGCAGCCGGGGACAGAGCTCCTACAATGAGCAGTTCTTC.

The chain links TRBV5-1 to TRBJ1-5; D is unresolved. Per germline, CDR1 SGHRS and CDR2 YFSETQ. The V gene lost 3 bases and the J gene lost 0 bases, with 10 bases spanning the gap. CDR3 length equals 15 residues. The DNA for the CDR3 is TGCGCCAGCAGCTCCGACGGAGATAGCAATCAGCCCCAGCATTTT. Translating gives CASSSDGDSNQPQHF.

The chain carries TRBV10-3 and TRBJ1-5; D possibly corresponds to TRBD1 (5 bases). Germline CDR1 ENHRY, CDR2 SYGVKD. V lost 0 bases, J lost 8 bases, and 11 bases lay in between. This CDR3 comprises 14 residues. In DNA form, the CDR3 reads TGTGCCATCAGTGAGTCGGGGGGTCGTGAGCCCCAGCATTTT. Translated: CAISESGGREPQHF.

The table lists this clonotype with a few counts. CDR3: CATSRDSGPYEQYF. CDR3 nucleotides: TGTGCCACCAGCAGAGATTCAGGGCCCTACGAGCAGTACTTC. The chain recombines TRBV15 with TRBJ2-7, with a weak D call TRBD1 (5 bases). The CDR3 is made up of 14 amino acids. CDR1 LNHNV and CDR2 YYDKDF come from the germline V gene (reference sequence). The ends were cut back, 0 bases at V and 2 bases at J, with 8 bases in the middle.

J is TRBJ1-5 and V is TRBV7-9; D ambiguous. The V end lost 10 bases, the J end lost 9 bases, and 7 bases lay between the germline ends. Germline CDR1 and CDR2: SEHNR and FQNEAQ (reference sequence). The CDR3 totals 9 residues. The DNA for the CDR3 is TGTGCCAAAAGAGGGCCCCAGCATTTT. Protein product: CAKRGPQHF.

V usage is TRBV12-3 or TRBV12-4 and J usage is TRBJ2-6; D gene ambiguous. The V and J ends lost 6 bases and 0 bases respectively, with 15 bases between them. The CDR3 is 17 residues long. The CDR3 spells CASRLPDGPSGANVLTF. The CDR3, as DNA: TGTGCCAGCAGATTACCGGACGGTCCCTCTGGGGCCAACGTCCTGACTTTC.

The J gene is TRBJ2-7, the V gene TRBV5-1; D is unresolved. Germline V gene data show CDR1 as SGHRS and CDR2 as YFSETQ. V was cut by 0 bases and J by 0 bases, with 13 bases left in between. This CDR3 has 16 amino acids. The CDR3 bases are TGCGCCAGCAGCTTGGCCACCACCTCGGTCTCCTACGAGCAGTACTTC. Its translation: CASSLATTSVSYEQYF.

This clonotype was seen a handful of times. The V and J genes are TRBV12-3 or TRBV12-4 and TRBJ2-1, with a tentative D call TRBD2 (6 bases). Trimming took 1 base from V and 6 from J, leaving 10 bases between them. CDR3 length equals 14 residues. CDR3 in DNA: TGTGCCAGCAGTTTAGGACGGGAGTCCAATGAGCAGTTCTTC. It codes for CASSLGRESNEQFF.

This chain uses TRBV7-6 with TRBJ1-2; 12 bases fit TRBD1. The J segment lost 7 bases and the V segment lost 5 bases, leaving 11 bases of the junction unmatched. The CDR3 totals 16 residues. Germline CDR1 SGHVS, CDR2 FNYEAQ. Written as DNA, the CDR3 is TGTGCCAGCAGCCCAAACGCGGGACAGGGGGCGACTGGCTACACCTTC. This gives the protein CASSPNAGQGATGYTF.

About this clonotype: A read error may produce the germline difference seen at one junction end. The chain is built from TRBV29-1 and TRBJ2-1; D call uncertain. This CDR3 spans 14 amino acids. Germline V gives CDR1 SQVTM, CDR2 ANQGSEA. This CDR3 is CSVEYREVYNERFF. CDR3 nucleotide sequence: TGCAGCGTTGAATACCGCGAAGTCTACAATGAGCGGTTCTTC.

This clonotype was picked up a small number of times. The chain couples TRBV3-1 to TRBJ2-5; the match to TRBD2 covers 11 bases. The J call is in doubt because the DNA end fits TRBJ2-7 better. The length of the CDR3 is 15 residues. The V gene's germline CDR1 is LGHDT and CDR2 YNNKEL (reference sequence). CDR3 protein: CASSQAATSGSEQYF. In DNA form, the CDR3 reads TGTGCCAGCAGCCAAGCTGCTACTAGCGGGAGCGAGCAGTACTTC.

The CDR3 spells CASSLVRQGGLNQPQHF. In nucleotides, the CDR3 is TGTGCCAGCAGCTTAGTTCGACAGGGTGGCTTGAATCAGCCCCAGCATTTT. The chain couples TRBV7-9 to TRBJ1-5; 7 nucleotides match TRBD1. CDR1 and CDR2 from the germline V gene are SEHNR and FQNEAQ (reference sequence). CDR3 length equals 17 residues. Germline trimming cut 1 base from V and 4 bases from J; bases unmatched to any gene: 10.

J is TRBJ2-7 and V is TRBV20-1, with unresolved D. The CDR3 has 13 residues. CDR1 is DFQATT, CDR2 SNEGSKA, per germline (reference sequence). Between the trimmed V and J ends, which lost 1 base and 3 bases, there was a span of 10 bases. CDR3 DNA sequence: TGCAGTGCTAGAGGGAACAGCCTCTACGAGCAGTACTTC. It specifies CSARGNSLYEQYF.

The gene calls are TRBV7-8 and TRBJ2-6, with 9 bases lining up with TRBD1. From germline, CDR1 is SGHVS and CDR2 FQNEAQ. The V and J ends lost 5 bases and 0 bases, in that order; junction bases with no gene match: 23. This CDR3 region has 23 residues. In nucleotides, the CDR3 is TGTGCCAGCAGCGAAGGACCCGGGACAGGGAGGATAGACCGTAACTCTGGGGCCAACGTCCTGACTTTC. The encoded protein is CASSEGPGTGRIDRNSGANVLTF.

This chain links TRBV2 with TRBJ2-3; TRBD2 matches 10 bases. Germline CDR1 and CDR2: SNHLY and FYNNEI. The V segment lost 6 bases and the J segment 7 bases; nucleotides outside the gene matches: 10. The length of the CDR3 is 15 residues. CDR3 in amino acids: CASRTSSGSDYTQYF. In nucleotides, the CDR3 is TGTGCCAGCAGGACGTCTAGCGGGAGCGACTATACGCAGTATTTT.

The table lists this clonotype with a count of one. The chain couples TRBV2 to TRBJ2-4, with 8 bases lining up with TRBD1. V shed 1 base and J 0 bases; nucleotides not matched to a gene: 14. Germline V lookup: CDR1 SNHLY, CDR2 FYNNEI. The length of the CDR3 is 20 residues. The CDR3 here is CASSEGVDRGLAIAKNIQYF. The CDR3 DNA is TGTGCCAGCAGTGAAGGGGTAGACAGGGGCCTGGCGATAGCCAAAAACATTCAGTACTTC.

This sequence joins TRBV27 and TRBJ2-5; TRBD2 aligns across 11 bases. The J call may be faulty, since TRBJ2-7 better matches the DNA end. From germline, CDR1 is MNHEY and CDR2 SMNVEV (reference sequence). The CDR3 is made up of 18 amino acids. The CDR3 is CASSKFPPTSGAFYEQYF. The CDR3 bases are TGTGCCAGCAGCAAATTCCCCCCGACTAGCGGGGCCTTCTACGAGCAGTACTTC.

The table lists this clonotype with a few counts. The CDR3 loop is CSARDLQRDYTDTQYF. The CDR3 DNA reads TGCAGTGCTAGAGATCTCCAACGGGACTACACAGATACGCAGTATTTT. V and J are TRBV20-1 and TRBJ2-3; 7 positions agree with TRBD2. The CDR3 loop spans 16 amino acids. Trimming took 0 bases from V and 2 from J; bases not matched to a gene: 8. Germline V gene data show CDR1 as DFQATT and CDR2 as SNEGSKA (reference sequence).